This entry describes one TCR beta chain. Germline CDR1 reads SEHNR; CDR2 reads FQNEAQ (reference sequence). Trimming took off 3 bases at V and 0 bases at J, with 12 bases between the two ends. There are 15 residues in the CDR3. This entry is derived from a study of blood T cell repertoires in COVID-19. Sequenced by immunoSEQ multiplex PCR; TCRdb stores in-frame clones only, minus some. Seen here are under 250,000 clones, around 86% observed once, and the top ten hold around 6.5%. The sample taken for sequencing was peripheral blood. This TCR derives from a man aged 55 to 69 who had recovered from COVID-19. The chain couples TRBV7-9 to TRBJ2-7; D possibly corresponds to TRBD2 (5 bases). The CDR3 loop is CASSFRAGGSYEQYF. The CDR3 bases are TGTGCCAGCAGCTTTCGGGCAGGAGGCTCCTACGAGCAGTACTTC. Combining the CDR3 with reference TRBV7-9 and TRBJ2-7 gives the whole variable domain DTGVSQNPRHKITKRGQNVTFRCDPISEHNRLYWYRQTLGQGPEFLTYFQNEAQLEKSRLLSDRFSAERPKGSFSTLEIQRTEQGDSAMYLCASSFRAGGSYEQYFGPGTRLTVT.